This T cell receptor (beta chain) was found in a study of shared clonotypes between healthy human individuals. The protocol was immunoSEQ multiplex PCR, while the TCRdb copy is restricted to in-frame clones and leaves out a portion. Of nearly 750,000 clones listed, approximately 77% are singletons. This CDR3 comprises 14 residues. V lost 6 bases to trimming and J lost 1 base; unmatched junction nucleotides: 3. CDR1 and CDR2 from the germline V gene are KGHSH and LQKENI. The sequence came from a woman in her 30s in good health. Sequencing input: memory CD4+ T cells sorted from blood. Indicated subset: CD45RA-negative fraction. The chain joins TRBV18 to TRBJ2-3, with 8 bases matching TRBD2. Here the CDR3 reads CASSTAGGTDTQYF. The CDR3 region has the DNA TGTGCCAGCTCGACAGCGGGAGGCACAGATACGCAGTATTTT. Together with reference TRBV18 and TRBJ2-3, the CDR3 gives the full variable domain: NAGVMQNPRHLVRRRGQEARLRCSPMKGHSHVYWYRQLPEEGLKFMVYLQKENIIDESGMPKERFSAEFPKEGPSILRIQQVVRGDSAAYFCASSTAGGTDTQYFGPGTRLTVL.